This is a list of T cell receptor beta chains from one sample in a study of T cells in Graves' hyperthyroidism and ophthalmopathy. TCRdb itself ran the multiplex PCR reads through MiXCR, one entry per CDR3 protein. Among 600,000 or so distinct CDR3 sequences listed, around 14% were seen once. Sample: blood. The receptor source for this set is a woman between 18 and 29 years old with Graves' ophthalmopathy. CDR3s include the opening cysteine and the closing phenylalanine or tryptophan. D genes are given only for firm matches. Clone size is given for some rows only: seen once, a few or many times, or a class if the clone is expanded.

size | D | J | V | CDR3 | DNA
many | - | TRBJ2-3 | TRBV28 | CASSSRELGGTQYF | TGTGCCAGCAGTTCGCGCGAATTAGGTGGTACGCAGTATTTT
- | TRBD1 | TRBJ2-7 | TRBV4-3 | CASSHGTGFHEQYF | TGCGCCAGCAGCCACGGGACAGGGTTCCACGAGCAGTACTTC
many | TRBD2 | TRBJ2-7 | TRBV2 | CASGGTSGTLEQYF | TGTGCCAGTGGGGGGACTAGCGGGACTCTCGAGCAGTACTTC
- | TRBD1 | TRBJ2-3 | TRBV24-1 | CATSDPPGGGDTDTQYF | TGTGCCACCAGTGATCCGCCAGGGGGCGGTGACACAGATACGCAGTATTTT
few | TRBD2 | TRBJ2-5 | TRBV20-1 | CSAREYSGRIETQYF | TGCAGTGCTAGAGAGTATTCCGGGAGGATAGAGACCCAGTACTTC
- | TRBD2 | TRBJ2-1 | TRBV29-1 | CSVASAGGGAREQFF | TGCAGCGTCGCGAGTGCGGGGGGCGGAGCGCGGGAGCAGTTCTTC
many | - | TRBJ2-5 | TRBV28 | CASTYQLSETQYF | TGTGCCAGCACCTACCAGCTGTCAGAGACCCAGTACTTC
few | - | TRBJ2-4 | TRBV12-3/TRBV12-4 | CASTRGGPKNIQYF | TGTGCCAGCACCCGAGGGGGTCCCAAAAACATTCAGTACTTC
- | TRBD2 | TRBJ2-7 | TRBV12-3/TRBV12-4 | CASSLLAGGSASYEQYF | TGTGCCAGCAGTTTGCTAGCGGGAGGTTCAGCCTCCTACGAGCAGTACTTC
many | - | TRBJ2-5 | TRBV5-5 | CATRDNRGPETQYF | TGTGCCACACGGGACAACCGTGGCCCAGAGACCCAGTACTTC
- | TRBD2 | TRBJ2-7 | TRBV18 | CASSFNPGLARYEQYF | TGTGCCAGCTCATTCAACCCGGGACTAGCGAGGTACGAGCAGTACTTC
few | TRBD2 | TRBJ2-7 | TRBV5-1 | CASSFSGTNGEQYF | TGCGCCAGCAGCTTTTCCGGGACTAATGGGGAGCAGTACTTC
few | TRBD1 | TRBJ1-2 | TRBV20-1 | CSARDGRGANYGYTF | TGCAGTGCTAGAGATGGCAGGGGGGCTAACTATGGCTACACCTTC
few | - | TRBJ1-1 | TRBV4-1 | CASSQAGGRHTEAFF | TGCGCCAGCAGCCAAGCCGGGGGGAGGCACACTGAAGCTTTCTTT
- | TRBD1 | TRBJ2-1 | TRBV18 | CASSPGTGPSVCNEQFF | TGTGCCAGCTCACCGGGGACAGGTCCTTCTGTTTGCAATGAGCAGTTCTTC
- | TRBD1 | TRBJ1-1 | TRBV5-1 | CASSAGIGQGVRTEAFF | TGCGCCAGCAGCGCTGGAATAGGACAGGGTGTGAGGACTGAAGCTTTCTTT
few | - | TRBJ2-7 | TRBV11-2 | CASSFGAGQTYKQYF | TGTGCCAGCAGCTTCGGGGCGGGACAGACCTACAAGCAGTACTTC
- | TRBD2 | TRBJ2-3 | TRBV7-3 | CASSSREGGTDTQYF | TGTGCCAGCAGCTCCCGGGAGGGGGGCACAGATACGCAGTATTTT
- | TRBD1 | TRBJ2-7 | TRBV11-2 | CASSSLRDRGEQYF | TGTGCCAGCAGCTCGCTCCGGGACAGGGGCGAGCAGTACTTC
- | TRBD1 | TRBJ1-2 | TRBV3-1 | CASSLGQGDFYGYTF | TGTGCCAGCAGCCTCGGACAGGGGGATTTCTATGGCTACACCTTC
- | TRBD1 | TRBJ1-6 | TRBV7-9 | CASSPDRGINSPLHF | TGTGCCAGCAGCCCGGACAGGGGGATTAATTCACCCCTCCACTTT
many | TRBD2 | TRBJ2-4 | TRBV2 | CASSESTGGLAKNIQYF | TGTGCCAGCAGTGAGAGTACGGGAGGTCTAGCCAAAAACATTCAGTACTTC
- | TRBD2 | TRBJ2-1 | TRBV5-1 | CASSLRTSGRTREQFF | TGCGCCAGCAGCCTGCGGACTAGCGGGAGGACGCGTGAGCAGTTCTTC
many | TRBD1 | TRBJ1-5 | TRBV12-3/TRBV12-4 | CASSADRDQPQHF | TGTGCCAGCAGTGCGGACAGGGACCAGCCCCAGCATTTT
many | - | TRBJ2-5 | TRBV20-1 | CSAHRQPSETQYF | TGCAGTGCTCATCGTCAGCCGTCAGAGACCCAGTACTTC
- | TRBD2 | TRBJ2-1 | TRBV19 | CASSGLVSYNEQFF | TGTGCCAGTAGCGGACTAGTCTCCTACAATGAGCAGTTCTTC
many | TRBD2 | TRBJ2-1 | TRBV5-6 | CASSLASLAGGFYNEQFF | TGTGCCAGCAGCTTGGCTTCACTAGCGGGAGGTTTCTACAATGAGCAGTTCTTC
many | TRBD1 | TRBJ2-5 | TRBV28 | CASSPDRVQETQYF | TGTGCCAGCAGCCCCGACAGGGTCCAAGAGACCCAGTACTTC
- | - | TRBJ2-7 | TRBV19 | CASSIGRNSYEQYF | TGTGCCAGTAGTATCGGCAGGAACTCCTACGAGCAGTACTTC
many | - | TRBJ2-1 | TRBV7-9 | CASSFSRPISSYNEQFF | TGTGCCAGCAGCTTCTCACGGCCGATTAGCTCCTACAATGAGCAGTTCTTC
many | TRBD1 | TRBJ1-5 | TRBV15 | CATSRGQGDQPQHF | TGTGCCACCAGTAGAGGACAGGGGGATCAGCCCCAGCATTTT
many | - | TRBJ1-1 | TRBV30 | CALKYAGEEAFF | TGTGCCTTGAAATATGCCGGGGAAGAAGCTTTCTTT
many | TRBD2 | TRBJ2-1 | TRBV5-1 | CASSLLVGGRDNEQFF | TGCGCCAGCAGCTTGTTAGTTGGAGGGAGGGACAATGAGCAGTTCTTC
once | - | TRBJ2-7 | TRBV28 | CASSLGRNNEQYF | TGTGCCAGCAGCTTGGGCAGAAACAATGAGCAGTACTTC
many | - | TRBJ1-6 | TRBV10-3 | CAISDRNSPLHF | TGTGCCATCAGTGACAGGAATTCACCCCTCCACTTT
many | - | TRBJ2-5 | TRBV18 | CASSRGPQETQYF | TGTGCCAGCTCACGGGGGCCCCAAGAGACCCAGTACTTC
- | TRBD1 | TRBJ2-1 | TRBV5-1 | CASSSTGGRVNEQFF | TGCGCCAGCAGCTCGACAGGGGGCCGGGTGAATGAGCAGTTCTTC
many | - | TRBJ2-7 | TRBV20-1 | CSASKNRYEQYF | TGCAGTGCTAGTAAGAACAGATACGAGCAGTACTTC
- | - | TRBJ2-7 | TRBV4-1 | CASSQEWSGEQYF | TGCGCCAGCAGCCAAGAATGGTCGGGCGAGCAGTACTTC
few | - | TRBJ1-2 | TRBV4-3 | CASSQVGRDGPYGYTF | TGCGCCAGCAGCCAAGTAGGGCGAGACGGCCCCTATGGCTACACCTTC
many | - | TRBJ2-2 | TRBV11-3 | CASRRGLGTGELFF | TGTGCCAGCAGACGTGGCCTGGGGACCGGGGAGCTGTTTTTT
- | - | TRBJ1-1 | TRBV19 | CASSISPDFLGNTEAFF | TGTGCCAGTAGTATTTCCCCAGACTTCTTAGGGAACACTGAAGCTTTCTTT
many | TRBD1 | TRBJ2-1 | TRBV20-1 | CSADRGQWQFF | TGCAGTGCCGACCGGGGACAGTGGCAGTTCTTC